This TCR beta chain was found in a study of T cell responses to AZD1222 COVID-19 vaccine. Study conclusions and caveats: Donors were chiefly white British, with a greater number of females, and clonal diversity was perhaps underestimated.

CDR1 is MGHDK, CDR2 SYGVNS, per germline. The CDR3 is 12 amino acids. V lost 3 bases, J lost 12 bases, and 11 bases lay in between. Clones were read by immunoSEQ multiplex PCR, and TCRdb kept only the in-frame ones, dropping some. Of 120,000 or so clones in the sample, about nine tenths are singletons; the top ten hold roughly 1.5%. As regards this clone: Its antigen is as yet unknown.

The specimen comprised peripheral blood, sampled on day 0 of AZD1222 vaccination. The sequence derives from an adult in good health. V and J are TRBV25-1 and TRBJ1-4; D gene uncertain. The CDR3 region has the DNA TGTGCCAGCAGTGAGTCGGGTCTCGAACTGTTTTTT. Its protein product is CASSESGLELFF.